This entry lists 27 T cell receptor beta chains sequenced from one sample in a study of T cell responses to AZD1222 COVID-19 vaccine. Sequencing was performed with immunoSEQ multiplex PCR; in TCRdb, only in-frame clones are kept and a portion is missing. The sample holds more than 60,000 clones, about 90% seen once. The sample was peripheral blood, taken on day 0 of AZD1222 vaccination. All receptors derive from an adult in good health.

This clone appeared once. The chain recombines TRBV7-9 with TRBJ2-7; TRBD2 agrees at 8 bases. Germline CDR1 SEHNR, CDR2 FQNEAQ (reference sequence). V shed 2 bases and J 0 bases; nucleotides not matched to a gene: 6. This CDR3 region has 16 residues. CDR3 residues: CASSLIESGSSYEQYF. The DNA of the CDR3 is TGTGCCAGCAGCTTAATAGAAAGCGGGAGCTCCTACGAGCAGTACTTC.

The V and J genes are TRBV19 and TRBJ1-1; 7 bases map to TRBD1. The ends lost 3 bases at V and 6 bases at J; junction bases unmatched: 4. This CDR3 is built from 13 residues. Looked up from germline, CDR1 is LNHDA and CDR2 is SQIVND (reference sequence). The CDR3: CASSIDRDSEAFF. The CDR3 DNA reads TGTGCCAGTAGTATCGACAGGGATTCTGAAGCTTTCTTT. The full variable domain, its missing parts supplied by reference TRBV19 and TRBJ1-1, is DGGITQSPKYLFRKEGQNVTLSCEQNLNHDAMYWYRQDPGQGLRLIYYSQIVNDFQKGDIAEGYSVSREKKESFPLTVTSAQKNPTAFYLCASSIDRDSEAFFGQGTRLTVV.

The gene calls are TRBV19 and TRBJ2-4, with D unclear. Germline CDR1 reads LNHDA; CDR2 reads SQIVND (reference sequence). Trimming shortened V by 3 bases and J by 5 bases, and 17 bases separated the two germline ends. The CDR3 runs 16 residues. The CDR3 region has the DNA TGTGCCAGTAGTATTTTTGGCGCCGACTGGGAAAACATTCAGTACTTC. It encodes CASSIFGADWENIQYF.

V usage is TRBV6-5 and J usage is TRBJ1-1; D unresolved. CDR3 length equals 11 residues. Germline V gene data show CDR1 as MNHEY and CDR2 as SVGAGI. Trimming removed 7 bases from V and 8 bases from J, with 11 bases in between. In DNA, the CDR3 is TGTGCCAGCACAAGTTTAAAAGAAGCTTTCTTT. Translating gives CASTSLKEAFF.

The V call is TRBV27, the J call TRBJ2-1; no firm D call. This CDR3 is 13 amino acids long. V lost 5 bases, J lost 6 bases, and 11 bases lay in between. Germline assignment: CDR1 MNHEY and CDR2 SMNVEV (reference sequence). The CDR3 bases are TGTGCCAGCAGTCTATTAGGCCCCAATGAGCAGTTCTTC. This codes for CASSLLGPNEQFF.

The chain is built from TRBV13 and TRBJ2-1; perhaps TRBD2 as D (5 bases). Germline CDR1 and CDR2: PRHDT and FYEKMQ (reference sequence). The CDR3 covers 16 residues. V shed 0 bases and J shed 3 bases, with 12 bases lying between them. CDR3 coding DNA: TGTGCCAGCAGCTTAGGGAGGGTGTTCTACTACAATGAGCAGTTCTTC. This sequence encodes CASSLGRVFYYNEQFF.

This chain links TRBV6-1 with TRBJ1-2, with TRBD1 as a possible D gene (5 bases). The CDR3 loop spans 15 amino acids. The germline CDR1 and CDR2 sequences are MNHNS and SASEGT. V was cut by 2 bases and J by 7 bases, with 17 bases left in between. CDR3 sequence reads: CASSESRGPEGGYTF. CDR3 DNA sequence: TGTGCCAGCAGTGAAAGTCGGGGCCCAGAGGGTGGCTACACCTTC.

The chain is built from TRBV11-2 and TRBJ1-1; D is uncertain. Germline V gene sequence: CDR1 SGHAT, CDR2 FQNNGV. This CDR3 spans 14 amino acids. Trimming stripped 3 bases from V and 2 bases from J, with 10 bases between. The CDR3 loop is CASSFEIFNTEAFF. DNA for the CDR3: TGTGCCAGCAGCTTTGAGATCTTCAACACTGAAGCTTTCTTT.

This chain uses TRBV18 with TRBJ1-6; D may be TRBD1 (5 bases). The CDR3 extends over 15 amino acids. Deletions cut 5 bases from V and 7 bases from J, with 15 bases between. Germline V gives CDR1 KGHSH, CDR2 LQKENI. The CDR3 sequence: CASSVAGTVNSPLHF. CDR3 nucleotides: TGTGCCAGCTCAGTAGCCGGGACGGTCAATTCACCCCTCCACTTT.

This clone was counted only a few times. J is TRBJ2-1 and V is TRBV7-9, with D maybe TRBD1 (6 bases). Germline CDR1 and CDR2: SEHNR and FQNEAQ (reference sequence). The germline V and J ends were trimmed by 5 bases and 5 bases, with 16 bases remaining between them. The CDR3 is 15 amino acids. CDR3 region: CASSPTGQGHNEQFF. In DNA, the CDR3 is TGTGCCAGCAGCCCCACAGGGCAGGGGCACAATGAGCAGTTCTTC.

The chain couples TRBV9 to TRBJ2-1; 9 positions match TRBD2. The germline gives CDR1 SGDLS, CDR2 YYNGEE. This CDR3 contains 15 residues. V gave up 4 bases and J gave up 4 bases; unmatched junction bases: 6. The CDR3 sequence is CASSKRTSAYNEQFF. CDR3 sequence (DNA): TGTGCCAGCAGCAAAAGGACTAGCGCATACAATGAGCAGTTCTTC.

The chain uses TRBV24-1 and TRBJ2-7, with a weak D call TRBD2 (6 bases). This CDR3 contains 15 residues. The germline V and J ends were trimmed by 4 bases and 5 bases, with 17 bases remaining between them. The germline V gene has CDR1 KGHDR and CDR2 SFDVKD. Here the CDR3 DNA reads TGTGCCACCAGTGAGGGGGTGGAGGGTTCGGACGAGCAGTACTTC. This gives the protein CATSEGVEGSDEQYF.

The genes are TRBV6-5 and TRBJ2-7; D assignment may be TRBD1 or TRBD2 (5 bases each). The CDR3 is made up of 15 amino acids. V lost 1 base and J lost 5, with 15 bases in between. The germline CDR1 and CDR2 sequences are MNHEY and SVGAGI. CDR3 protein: CASSYYTGTINEQYF. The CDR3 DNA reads TGTGCCAGCAGTTACTACACCGGGACGATAAACGAGCAGTACTTC.

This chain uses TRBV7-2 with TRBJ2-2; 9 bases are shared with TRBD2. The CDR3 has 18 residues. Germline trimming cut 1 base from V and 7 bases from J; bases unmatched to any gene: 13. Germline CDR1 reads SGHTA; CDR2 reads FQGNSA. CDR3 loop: CASSLVASGAGRGGELFF. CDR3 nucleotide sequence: TGTGCCAGCAGCTTAGTGGCTAGCGGGGCTGGTAGGGGCGGGGAGCTGTTTTTT.

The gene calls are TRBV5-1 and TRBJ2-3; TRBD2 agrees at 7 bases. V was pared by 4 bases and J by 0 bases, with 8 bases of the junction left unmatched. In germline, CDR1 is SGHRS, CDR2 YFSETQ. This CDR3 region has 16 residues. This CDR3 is CASSTAGVTSTDTQYF. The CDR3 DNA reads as TGCGCCAGCAGCACCGCGGGAGTTACTAGCACAGATACGCAGTATTTT.

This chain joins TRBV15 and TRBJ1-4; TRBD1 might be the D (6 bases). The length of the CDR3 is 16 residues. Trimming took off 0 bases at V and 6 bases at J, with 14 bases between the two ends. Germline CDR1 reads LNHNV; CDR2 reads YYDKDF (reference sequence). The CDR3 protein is CATSRDYREGYEKLFF. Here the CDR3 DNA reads TGTGCCACCAGCAGAGATTACAGGGAGGGGTATGAAAAACTGTTTTTT.

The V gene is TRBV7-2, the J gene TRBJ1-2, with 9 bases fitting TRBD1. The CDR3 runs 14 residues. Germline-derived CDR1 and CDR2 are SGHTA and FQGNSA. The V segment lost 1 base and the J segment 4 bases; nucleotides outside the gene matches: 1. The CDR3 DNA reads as TGTGCCAGCAGCTTAGAGGACAGGGGCTATGGCTACACCTTC. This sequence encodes CASSLEDRGYGYTF.

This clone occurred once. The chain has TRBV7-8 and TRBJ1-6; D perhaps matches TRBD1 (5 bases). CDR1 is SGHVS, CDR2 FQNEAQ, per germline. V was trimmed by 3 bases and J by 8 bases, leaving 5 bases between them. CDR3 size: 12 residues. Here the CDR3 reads CASSFRDSPLHF. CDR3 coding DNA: TGTGCCAGCAGCTTCAGGGATTCACCCCTCCACTTT.

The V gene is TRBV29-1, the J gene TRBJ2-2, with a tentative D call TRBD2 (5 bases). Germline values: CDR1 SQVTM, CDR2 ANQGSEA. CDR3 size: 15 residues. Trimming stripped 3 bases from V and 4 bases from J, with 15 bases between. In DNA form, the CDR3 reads TGCAGCGTTGAGGCCTTCGGCCGGGGCACCGGGGAGCTGTTTTTT. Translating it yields CSVEAFGRGTGELFF.

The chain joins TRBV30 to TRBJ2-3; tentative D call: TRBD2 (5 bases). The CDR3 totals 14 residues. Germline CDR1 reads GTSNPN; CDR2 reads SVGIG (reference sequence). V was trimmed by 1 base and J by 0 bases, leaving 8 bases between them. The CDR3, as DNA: TGTGCCTGGAGTGCCGGGGTGAGCACAGATACGCAGTATTTT. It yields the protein CAWSAGVSTDTQYF.

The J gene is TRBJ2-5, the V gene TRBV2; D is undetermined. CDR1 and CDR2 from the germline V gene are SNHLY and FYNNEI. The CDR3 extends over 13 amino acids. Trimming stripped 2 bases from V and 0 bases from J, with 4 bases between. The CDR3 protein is CASSEWNQETQYF. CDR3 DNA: TGTGCCAGCAGTGAATGGAACCAAGAGACCCAGTACTTC.

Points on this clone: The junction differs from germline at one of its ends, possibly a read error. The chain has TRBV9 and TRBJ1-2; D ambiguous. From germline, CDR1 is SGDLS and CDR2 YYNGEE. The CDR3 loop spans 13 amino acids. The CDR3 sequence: CASSVIGNSGYTF. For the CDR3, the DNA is TGTGCCAGCAGCGTTATAGGGAACTCTGGCTACACCTTC.

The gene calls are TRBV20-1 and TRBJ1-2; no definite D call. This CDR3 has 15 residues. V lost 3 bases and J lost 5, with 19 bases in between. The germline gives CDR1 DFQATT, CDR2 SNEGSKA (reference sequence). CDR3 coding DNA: TGCAGTGCTAGTATATTAGGGCGGTCGGGGTATGGCTACACCTTC. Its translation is CSASILGRSGYGYTF.

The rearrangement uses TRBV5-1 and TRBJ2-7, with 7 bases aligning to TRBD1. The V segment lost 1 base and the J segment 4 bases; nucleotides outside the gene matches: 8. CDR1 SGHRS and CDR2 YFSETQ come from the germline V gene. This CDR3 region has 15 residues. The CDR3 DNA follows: TGCGCCAGCAGCTTGTACAGGGGTTTTGGATACGAGCAGTACTTC. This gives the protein CASSLYRGFGYEQYF.

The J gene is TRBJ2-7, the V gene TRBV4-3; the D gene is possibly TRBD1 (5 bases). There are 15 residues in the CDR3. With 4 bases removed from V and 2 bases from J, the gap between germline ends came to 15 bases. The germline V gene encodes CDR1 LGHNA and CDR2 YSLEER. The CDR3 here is CASSRSPGLAYEQYF. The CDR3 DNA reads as TGCGCCAGCAGCCGAAGTCCAGGGCTTGCCTACGAGCAGTACTTC.

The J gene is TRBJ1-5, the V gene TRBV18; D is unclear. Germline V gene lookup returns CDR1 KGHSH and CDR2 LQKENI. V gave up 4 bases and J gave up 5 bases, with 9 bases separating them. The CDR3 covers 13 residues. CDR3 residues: CASSRTRDQPQHF. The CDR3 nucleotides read TGTGCCAGCTCACGAACTCGAGATCAGCCCCAGCATTTT.

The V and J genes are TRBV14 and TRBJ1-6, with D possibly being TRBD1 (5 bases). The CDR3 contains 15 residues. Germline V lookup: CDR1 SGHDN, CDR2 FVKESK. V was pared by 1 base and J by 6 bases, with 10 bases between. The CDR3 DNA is TGTGCCAGCAGCCAAGCTGGACACCGTAATTCACCCCTCCACTTT. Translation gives CASSQAGHRNSPLHF.